This entry features one TCR beta chain sequence. Its antigen remains unidentified. The primer mix had 60 Vbeta and 13 Jbeta primers. Clones were read by immunoSEQ multiplex PCR, and TCRdb kept only the in-frame ones, dropping some. This table holds more than 130,000 clones, about 78% found once. Each donor was nominally healthy when sampled (though unrecorded immune exposures were likely). This specimen comes from a study of cytomegalovirus exposure and HLA in healthy donors. In the study overall: Unique TCRs from HLA-typed donors, roughly 89 million of them, were held in an early data release.

The V gene's germline CDR1 is SQVTM and CDR2 ANQGSEA. The V end was cut by 6 bases, the J end by 7 bases, with 13 bases between. This CDR3 has 13 residues. Study results and limitations: Some V segments could not be told apart, so they were left out, TRBV6-2 and TRBV6-3 among them. Common viral pathogens were later found to be apparently linked to several of the most significant clusters.

This rearrangement joins TRBV29-1 to TRBJ1-6; possibly TRBD1 for D (5 bases). The sequence was obtained from a man between 18 and 35 years old in good health and CMV-seronegative. The sample was PBMCs. CDR3 nucleotide sequence: TGCAGCGTGGGGGGGGGACTCAATTCACCCCTCCACTTT. It translates to CSVGGGLNSPLHF.